The 15 T cell receptor beta chains presented below share a single source sample, sequenced in a study of identical twins (dated by TCRdb to the mid-2010s). The method was 5' RACE. Sequencing was performed on an Illumina HiSeq 2000. TCRdb took the public reads, trimmed them with fastp at Q25, ran MiXCR for clone calling and kept in-frame beta chains. Each entry merges the rows of one CDR3 protein and shows their most common DNA and genes. The sample table shows roughly 770,000 distinct CDR3 sequences, and around a sixth are seen once. The leading ten clones occupy about 12% of the sample. The same sample was also used in a study of T cells expressing NK-cell markers.

The sequenced sample was PBMCs. The receptors derive from a woman under 30 in good health.

Only a few counts were recorded for this clonotype. The chain joins TRBV5-1 to TRBJ1-1; 9 bases are shared with TRBD1. Germline V lookup: CDR1 SGHRS, CDR2 YFSETQ. V lost 4 bases, J lost 5 bases, and 9 bases stayed unmatched. The CDR3 spans 15 residues. The CDR3 loop reads CASSAGQGILTEAFF. CDR3 DNA: TGCGCCAGCAGCGCCGGACAGGGGATTTTGACTGAAGCTTTCTTT.

This chain connects TRBV12-3 or TRBV12-4 to TRBJ2-3; perhaps TRBD2 as D (5 bases). The CDR3 is made up of 15 amino acids. V lost 8 bases to trimming and J lost 6 bases, with 21 bases between them. The CDR3 sequence is CASAQEAKPYDTQYF. In DNA form, the CDR3 reads TGTGCCAGCGCCCAGGAGGCCAAACCTTACGATACGCAGTATTTT.

V gene TRBV6-1 combines with J gene TRBJ2-3; 10 bases fit TRBD1. This CDR3 spans 15 amino acids. With V trimmed by 6 bases and J by 6 bases, 9 bases remained unmatched. Germline V CDR1 and CDR2: MNHNS, SASEGT. DNA for the CDR3: TGTGCCAGCAGCCTGGGACAGGGGTTGCTTGATACGCAGTATTTT. Translated: CASSLGQGLLDTQYF.

The rearrangement links TRBV10-2 to TRBJ1-2; TRBD1 might be the D (5 bases). The CDR3 sequence is 14 residues long. The germline gives CDR1 WSHSY, CDR2 SAAADI. Between the trimmed V and J ends, which lost 7 bases and 4 bases, there was a span of 16 bases. The CDR3 loop reads CASTAGATGYGYTF. The CDR3 coding sequence is TGCGCCAGCACTGCCGGGGCCACCGGCTATGGCTACACCTTC.

The V gene is TRBV5-5, the J gene TRBJ2-2, with D perhaps assigned TRBD1 or TRBD2 (5 bases each). This CDR3 spans 15 amino acids. V was cut by 1 base and J by 5 bases, with 12 bases left in between. CDR1 and CDR2 from the germline V gene are SGHKS and YYEKEE (reference sequence). This CDR3 reads CASSLLLWGTGELFF. CDR3 nucleotide sequence: TGTGCCAGCAGCTTGCTCCTTTGGGGGACCGGGGAGCTGTTTTTT.

This clonotype was found a few times. The rearrangement joins TRBV6-2 or TRBV6-3 to TRBJ2-7; D is unclear. Trimming left V 6 bases short and J 1 base short, with 16 bases between. This CDR3 contains 15 residues. Per germline, CDR1 MNHEY and CDR2 SVGEGT. The CDR3 bases are TGTGCCAGCAGCCCGTACTGGACCTTTTCCTACGAGCAGTACTTC. It translates to CASSPYWTFSYEQYF.

This clonotype turned up a few times. The chain employs TRBV5-1 and TRBJ2-3; D is ambiguous. The CDR3 totals 15 residues. Trimming cost V 3 bases and J 6 bases, with 17 bases left between them. Germline CDR1 and CDR2: SGHRS and YFSETQ. CDR3 protein: CASSSQGPRADTQYF. As DNA, the CDR3 is TGCGCCAGCAGCTCCCAAGGGCCTCGGGCGGATACGCAGTATTTT.

This clonotype came up a few times. CDR3 loop: CASSLTGSNTDTQYF. Here the CDR3 DNA reads TGTGCCAGCAGCCTGACAGGTTCCAACACAGATACGCAGTATTTT. V is TRBV3-1 and J is TRBJ2-3; D is possibly TRBD1 (6 bases). The CDR3 spans 15 residues. Trimming took off 4 bases at V and 2 bases at J, with 13 bases between the two ends. Germline V gene sequence: CDR1 LGHDT, CDR2 YNNKEL (reference sequence).

This clonotype was seen a few times. CDR3 loop: CATSSTSGSTFF. CDR3 bases: TGTGCCACCAGCAGCACTAGCGGGTCGACGTTCTTC. The chain carries TRBV15 and TRBJ2-1; 9 bases map to TRBD2. Trimming took 3 bases from V and 15 from J; bases not matched to a gene: 6. This CDR3 comprises 12 residues. Germline assignment: CDR1 LNHNV and CDR2 YYDKDF (reference sequence).

The V and J genes are TRBV5-6 and TRBJ2-1; 9 bases match TRBD1. CDR1 is SGHDT, CDR2 YYEEEE, per germline. The ends lost 4 bases at V and 4 bases at J; junction bases unmatched: 9. There are 16 residues in the CDR3. CDR3 nucleotide sequence: TGTGCCAGCAGCCTATTGGGGACAGGGCTGTACAATGAGCAGTTCTTC. Translated: CASSLLGTGLYNEQFF. The full variable domain, with the rest looked up from reference TRBV5-6 and TRBJ2-1, is DAGVTQSPTHLIKTRGQQVTLRCSPKSGHDTVSWYQQALGQGPQFIFQYYEEEERQRGNFPDRFSGHQFPNYSSELNVNALLLGDSALYLCASSLLGTGLYNEQFFGPGTRLTVL.

In its sample, this clonotype was seen a few times. The chain uses TRBV7-6 and TRBJ2-1; D perhaps matches TRBD2 (6 bases). V gave up 5 bases and J gave up 7 bases, with 18 bases separating them. Germline values: CDR1 SGHVS, CDR2 FNYEAQ. This CDR3 comprises 15 residues. DNA of the CDR3: TGTGCCAGCAGCCGAAATCCTGGGACTCCTAATGAGCAGTTCTTC. Translation gives CASSRNPGTPNEQFF. The full variable domain, rest sourced from reference TRBV7-6 and TRBJ2-1, is GAGVSQSPRYKVTKRGQDVALRCDPISGHVSLYWYRQALGQGPEFLTYFNYEAQQDKSGLPNDRFSAERPEGSISTLTIQRTEQRDSAMYRCASSRNPGTPNEQFFGPGTRLTVL.

The rearrangement uses TRBV11-1 and TRBJ2-5, with D perhaps TRBD1 or TRBD2 (5 bases each). Per the germline V gene, CDR1 is SGHAT and CDR2 is FQDESV (reference sequence). The germline V and J ends were trimmed by 5 bases and 1 base, with 23 bases remaining between them. This CDR3 is built from 18 residues. The CDR3 bases are TGTGCCAGCAGCCGACAATTCGGGGCCAAGGGGCTCCAAGAGACCCAGTACTTC. Its protein product is CASSRQFGAKGLQETQYF.

The chain couples TRBV29-1 to TRBJ2-7; 11 bases are a match to TRBD1. The CDR3 sequence is 13 residues long. From germline, CDR1 is SQVTM and CDR2 ANQGSEA. The V and J ends lost 7 bases and 5 bases, in that order; junction bases with no gene match: 7. CDR3 sequence reads: CSARRDRGNEQYF. The CDR3, as DNA: TGCAGCGCGCGCCGGGACAGGGGGAACGAGCAGTACTTC.

The chain joins TRBV5-1 to TRBJ2-2, with a weak D call TRBD1 (5 bases). Trimming stripped 0 bases from V and 1 base from J, with 16 bases between. The V gene's germline CDR1 is SGHRS and CDR2 YFSETQ. There are 18 residues in the CDR3. The CDR3 sequence is CASSLGSRQMQNTGELFF. The CDR3 region has the DNA TGCGCCAGCAGCTTGGGGTCCCGACAGATGCAGAACACCGGGGAGCTGTTTTTT.

This rearrangement joins TRBV20-1 to TRBJ2-7; 10 positions agree with TRBD2. The V and J ends lost 4 bases and 5 bases, in that order; junction bases with no gene match: 8. Germline V gene sequence: CDR1 DFQATT, CDR2 SNEGSKA (reference sequence). The CDR3 totals 14 residues. In DNA form, the CDR3 reads TGCAGTGCTACCCGAGCGGGAGGGCCCCACGAGCAGTACTTC. Translating gives CSATRAGGPHEQYF.